This is a list of T cell receptor beta chains from one sample in a study of blood T cell repertoires in COVID-19. Assay used: immunoSEQ multiplex PCR; TCRdb lists only in-frame clones, some missing. The sample lists about 410,000 clones, 90% occurring once. Sequencing used PBMCs or T cells enriched from blood (not recorded which). The source is a young man who had recovered from COVID-19. Both conserved end residues are part of each CDR3. A D gene is named only where the DNA matches it firmly. Not all rows give a size; the values are once, few, many and, for expanded clones, a class.

cdr3_aa,cdr3_nt,j_call,v_call,d_call,clone_size
CASSLNDRVTGNTIYF,TGTGCCAGCAGCTTGAATGACAGGGTAACTGGAAACACCATATATTTT,TRBJ1-3,TRBV7-2,TRBD1,NA
CASSELGPGLAGTDTQYF,TGTGCCAGCAGTGAATTGGGGCCGGGACTAGCCGGCACAGATACGCAGTATTTT,TRBJ2-3,TRBV2,TRBD2,NA
CSVAPRVTNTEAFF,TGCAGCGTCGCTCCGAGGGTTACGAACACTGAAGCTTTCTTT,TRBJ1-1,TRBV29-1,NA,NA
CASSLFSLAGRGTNSPLHF,TGTGCCAGCAGTTTATTTTCTTTGGCGGGCAGGGGAACTAATTCACCCCTCCACTTT,TRBJ1-6,TRBV27,NA,NA
CASTTGLAGSYEQYF,TGTGCCAGCACAACCGGACTAGCGGGCTCCTACGAGCAGTACTTC,TRBJ2-7,TRBV10-3,TRBD2,NA
CSVGTTGLSEKLFF,TGCAGCGTGGGAACAACAGGGCTTAGTGAAAAACTGTTTTTT,TRBJ1-4,TRBV29-1,NA,few
CASRGVGTEAFF,TGTGCCAGCAGAGGGGTGGGGACTGAAGCTTTCTTT,TRBJ1-1,TRBV7-9,NA,few
CASSQGPGSYSNQPQHF,TGTGCCAGCAGCCAAGGGCCGGGATCTTATAGCAATCAGCCCCAGCATTTT,TRBJ1-5,TRBV3-1/TRBV3-2,NA,NA
CATSREGGALGEKLFF,TGTGCCACCAGCAGAGAAGGGGGGGCCCTTGGGGAAAAACTGTTTTTT,TRBJ1-4,TRBV15,NA,NA
CARSQNPTPDSGNTIYF,TGTGCCAGAAGCCAAAACCCGACACCCGACTCTGGAAACACCATATATTTT,TRBJ1-3,TRBV5-3,NA,NA
CASSPDRGRDTIYF,TGTGCCAGCAGTCCCGACAGGGGGAGGGACACCATATATTTT,TRBJ1-3,TRBV9,TRBD1,NA
CASSPGRDEKLFF,TGTGCCAGCAGTCCAGGAAGAGATGAAAAACTGTTTTTT,TRBJ1-4,TRBV2,NA,NA
CASSSPGTHYEQYF,TGTGCCAGCAGCTCCCCCGGGACACACTACGAGCAGTACTTC,TRBJ2-7,TRBV5-4,NA,NA
CASSLEPGWRNQPQHF,TGTGCCAGCAGCTTGGAACCGGGGTGGCGCAATCAGCCCCAGCATTTT,TRBJ1-5,TRBV5-8,NA,NA
CASSLVVAGGHTDTQYF,TGTGCCAGCAGCTTAGTTGTAGCGGGAGGGCACACAGATACGCAGTATTTT,TRBJ2-3,TRBV7-2,TRBD2,NA
CASRSTGSYGYTF,TGTGCCAGCAGAAGCACCGGGAGCTATGGCTACACCTTC,TRBJ1-2,TRBV12-3/TRBV12-4,NA,NA
CASSLGLARNNEQFF,TGTGCCAGCAGTTTAGGGCTAGCGCGTAACAATGAGCAGTTCTTC,TRBJ2-1,TRBV27,NA,NA
CASRPGTGVGYTF,TGTGCCAGCAGGCCCGGGACAGGTGTCGGCTACACCTTC,TRBJ1-2,TRBV6-5,TRBD1,NA
CASSPPSQGEKLFF,TGTGCCAGCTCACCTCCTTCGCAGGGGGAGAAACTGTTTTTT,TRBJ1-4,TRBV18,TRBD1,NA
CATSDAGTAQETQYF,TGTGCCACCAGTGACGCCGGGACAGCACAAGAGACCCAGTACTTC,TRBJ2-5,TRBV24-1,TRBD1,NA
CAISGQGAGYEQYF,TGTGCCATCAGCGGACAGGGGGCCGGCTACGAGCAGTACTTC,TRBJ2-7,TRBV10-3,TRBD1,NA
CASSLGSGTGGYTF,TGTGCCAGCAGCTTAGGGTCCGGGACAGGGGGCTACACCTTC,TRBJ1-2,TRBV7-2,TRBD1,NA
CATSRATEFNEKLFF,TGTGCCACCAGCAGAGCGACAGAGTTTAATGAAAAACTGTTTTTT,TRBJ1-4,TRBV15,NA,NA
CASRQPGQVKNTEAFF,TGTGCCAGCAGACAACCGGGACAGGTGAAGAACACTGAAGCTTTCTTT,TRBJ1-1,TRBV11-3,TRBD1,NA
CASSLFFRTSGSYEQYF,TGTGCCAGCAGTTTATTTTTTCGGACTAGCGGGTCCTACGAGCAGTACTTC,TRBJ2-7,TRBV27,TRBD2,NA
CASSIDRATVYGYTF,TGTGCCAGTAGTATCGACAGGGCAACAGTTTATGGCTACACCTTC,TRBJ1-2,TRBV19,TRBD1,NA
CASSLTDGDSYEQYF,TGTGCCAGCAGCCTAACGGACGGCGACAGCTACGAGCAGTACTTC,TRBJ2-7,TRBV11-2,NA,once
CAWKIGGGGELFF,TGTGCCTGGAAGATAGGGGGCGGTGGGGAGCTGTTTTTT,TRBJ2-2,TRBV30,TRBD1,NA
CASSPGGDAYNSPLHF,TGTGCCAGCAGTCCAGGGGGCGATGCCTATAATTCACCCCTCCACTTT,TRBJ1-6,TRBV28,TRBD1,NA
CASSPDRAGANVLTF,TGTGCCAGCTCACCCGACAGGGCTGGGGCCAACGTCCTGACTTTC,TRBJ2-6,TRBV18,TRBD1,NA
CSVESAGQAYEQYF,TGCAGCGTTGAATCGGCTGGGCAGGCCTACGAGCAGTACTTC,TRBJ2-7,TRBV29-1,NA,NA
CAWRRQGNSPLHF,TGTGCCTGGAGGAGACAGGGGAATTCACCCCTCCACTTT,TRBJ1-6,TRBV30,TRBD1,NA
CASSQRTEGSGYTF,TGTGCCAGCAGCCAACGGACCGAGGGTAGTGGCTACACCTTC,TRBJ1-2,TRBV3-1/TRBV3-2,NA,NA
CASRYTDGGETQYF,TGTGCCAGCCGGTACACCGACGGGGGAGAGACCCAGTACTTC,TRBJ2-5,TRBV6-5,NA,NA
CASSLRQGRSGNTIYF,TGTGCCAGCAGTTTACGACAGGGCAGATCTGGAAACACCATATATTTT,TRBJ1-3,TRBV28,TRBD1,NA
CASRGTGYEQYF,TGTGCCAGCCGAGGGACAGGTTACGAGCAGTACTTC,TRBJ2-7,TRBV28,TRBD1,NA
CASRLAGTADYEQYF,TGTGCCAGCAGATTGGCCGGGACAGCAGACTACGAGCAGTACTTC,TRBJ2-7,TRBV6-5,TRBD1,NA
CASSLGSDPNYGYTF,TGTGCCAGCAGCTTGGGTAGCGACCCTAACTATGGCTACACCTTC,TRBJ1-2,TRBV7-9,NA,NA
CASSRFGQETQYF,TGTGCCAGCAGCCGATTCGGTCAAGAGACCCAGTACTTC,TRBJ2-5,TRBV11-3,NA,NA
CASSLLQGQPQHF,TGTGCCAGCAGCTTATTACAGGGCCAGCCCCAGCATTTT,TRBJ1-5,TRBV11-2,NA,NA
CASSPAAGVLNEQFF,TGCGCCAGCAGCCCGGCAGCGGGAGTGCTCAATGAGCAGTTCTTC,TRBJ2-1,TRBV5-1,TRBD2,NA
CASTSGHWDRGYSPLHF,TGTGCCAGTACTAGCGGGCATTGGGACAGGGGATATTCACCCCTCCACTTT,TRBJ1-6,TRBV28,TRBD1,once
CASRDSLNEKLFF,TGTGCCAGCAGGGACTCCCTTAATGAAAAACTGTTTTTT,TRBJ1-4,TRBV2,NA,NA